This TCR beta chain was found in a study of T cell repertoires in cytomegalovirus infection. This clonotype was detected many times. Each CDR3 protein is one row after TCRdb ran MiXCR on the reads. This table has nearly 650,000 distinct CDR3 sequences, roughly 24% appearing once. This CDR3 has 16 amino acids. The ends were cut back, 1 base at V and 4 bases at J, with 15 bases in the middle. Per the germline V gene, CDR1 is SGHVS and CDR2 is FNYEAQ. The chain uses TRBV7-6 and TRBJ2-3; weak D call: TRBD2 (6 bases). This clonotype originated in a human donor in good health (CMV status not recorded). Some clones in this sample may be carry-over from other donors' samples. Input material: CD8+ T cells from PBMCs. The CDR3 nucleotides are TGTGCCAGCAGCTTAGGGCGGTCTTGGAGGGCAGATACGCAGTATTTT. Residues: CASSLGRSWRADTQYF.